By share, the clone carrying this T cell receptor (beta chain) ranks as medium-sized. With 2 bases removed from V and 7 bases from J, the gap between germline ends came to 9 bases. CDR1 is LGHDT, CDR2 YNNKEL, per germline (reference sequence). This CDR3 has 14 residues. These data are taken from a study of blood T cell repertoires in COVID-19. Turning to the study itself: Acute and convalescent COVID-19 specimens originated in the United States, Italy and Spain. Sample material is recorded as cDNA or gDNA derived from T cells, B-cell-depleted T cells, or PBMCs.

In the authors' methods: For nucleated cells, counts were estimated from reference gene primer amplification. Repertoires were generated with immunoSEQ multiplex PCR, while TCRdb's copy carries only in-frame clones and drops some. V, J and clone size reflect that table, while D and trimming were determined from the DNA. The table includes tens of thousands of clones, 65% to 85% detected once. The receptor's source is a human donor in a cohort sampled during active COVID-19. This chain joins TRBV3-1 (or the pseudogene TRBV3-2) and TRBJ1-6; weak D call: TRBD1 (5 bases). What was sequenced was peripheral blood. CDR3 sequence: CASSQLTGNSPLHF. CDR3 bases: TGTGCCAGCAGCCAACTCACAGGCAATTCACCCCTCCACTTT.